The TCR beta chain under discussion was sequenced for a study of cytomegalovirus exposure and HLA in healthy donors. Study-level results: The classifier, whose performance was assessed in both the original and validation cohorts, reportedly diagnosed cytomegalovirus status with high specificity and sensitivity. Most TCRs appeared rarely, but some public TCRs recurred in many donors. Cytomegalovirus-associated TCR beta chains were listed, numbering 150 to 200.

This clone showed up just once. Its matching antigen is unknown. V was cut by 2 bases and J by 0 bases, with 8 bases left in between. Per the germline V gene, CDR1 is GTSNPN and CDR2 is SVGIG (reference sequence). The length of the CDR3 is 14 residues. Assay used: immunoSEQ multiplex PCR; TCRdb lists only in-frame clones, some missing. This table has 120,000 to 150,000 clones, roughly 86% appearing once. The study drew the donors from its approximately 110-subject validation cohort, separate from the roughly 710-subject first cohort. The chain uses TRBV30 and TRBJ2-1; D not resolved. This receptor was taken from a man between 18 and 29 years old in good health and CMV-seropositive. Material: PBMCs. This CDR3 is CAWSYLSSYNEQFF. The CDR3 bases are TGTGCCTGGAGTTACCTGAGCTCCTACAATGAGCAGTTCTTC.